Sequencing of this TCR beta chain was carried out in a study of T cells after posttransplantation cyclophosphamide. Findings and limits, study-wide: Donor CD8+ memory clones often dominated recipient blood repertoires at later times.

Peripheral blood was collected from the related graft donor on the marrow donation day. This clone was detected ten times or more. Its antigen is currently unknown. Data came from immunoSEQ multiplex PCR; TCRdb stores just in-frame clones and leaves some out. The sample yields about 41,000 clones, without any singletons. CDR1 is SGHTA and CDR2 is FQGTGA in the germline V gene. The CDR3 extends over 15 amino acids. Trimming cost V 2 bases and J 1 base, with 9 bases left between them. This chain connects TRBV7-3 to TRBJ2-1; D gene ambiguous. The receptor was derived from a man under 40 in good health and a related stem cell transplant donor. Sequencing was carried out using PBMCs. CDR3: CASSLSVGSYNEQFF. CDR3 in DNA: TGTGCCAGCAGCTTATCGGTCGGTTCCTACAATGAGCAGTTCTTC.